This TCR beta chain is from a study of blood T cell repertoires in COVID-19. Assay used: immunoSEQ multiplex PCR; TCRdb lists only in-frame clones, some missing. The data hold about 350,000 clones, with roughly 90% observed a single time. The V end was cut by 1 base, the J end by 6 bases, with 13 bases between. Germline V gene sequence: CDR1 GTSNPN, CDR2 SVGIG (reference sequence). This CDR3 is built from 13 residues. This clone was observed once. This clonotype was sampled from a woman between 65 and 79 years old with COVID-19, enrolled during active disease. This chain joins TRBV30 and TRBJ2-7; no definite D call. The sequencing input was peripheral blood. CDR3 sequence (DNA): TGTGCCTGGAGTGGCTCCGGGTCCCGCGAGCAGTACTTC. Protein sequence: CAWSGSGSREQYF. Drawing the rest from reference TRBV30 and TRBJ2-7, the complete variable domain is SQTIHQWPATLVQPVGSPLSLECTVEGTSNPNLYWYRQAAGRGLQLLFYSVGIGQISSEVPQNLSASRPQDRQFILSSKKLLLSDSGFYLCAWSGSGSREQYFGPGTRLTVT.